The source of this TCR beta chain is a study of shared clonotypes between healthy human individuals. Study background: CD4 naive cells filled three plates per donor, CD4 memory three, CD8 naive two and CD8 memory one.

The naive CD8 population came from CD45RO-negative cells selected for CCR7, without terminally differentiated effector memory CD45RA+ cells. Here immunoSEQ multiplex PCR was the method, and the copy in TCRdb shows in-frame clones only, minus some. Of around 620,000 clones listed, about 95% are singletons. Losses at the gene ends were 3 bases for V and 7 bases for J; bases not matched to a gene: 14. The CDR3 totals 16 residues. Germline lookup yields CDR1 MNHNS and CDR2 SASEGT. The sequencing input was naive CD8+ T cells sorted from blood. This TCR derives from a woman under 40 in good health. This chain connects TRBV6-1 to TRBJ1-1; 7 bases are shared with TRBD1. The CDR3 loop is CASSDDTQGWSIEAFF. The CDR3 DNA is TGTGCCAGCAGTGACGATACACAGGGGTGGAGTATTGAAGCTTTCTTT.